The 32 T cell receptor beta chains given below trace back to one sample, sequenced in a study of cytomegalovirus exposure and HLA in healthy donors. PCR employed 60 Vbeta and 13 Jbeta primers. Some clones are missing from TCRdb's copy, which holds only in-frame ones; the method was immunoSEQ multiplex PCR. In the table there are around 190,000 clones, around 73% of which are singletons. Sequenced: PBMCs. These receptors all stem from a man aged 55 to 70 in good health and CMV-seronegative.

J is TRBJ2-5 and V is TRBV6-1; 8 bases align to TRBD2. The germline V gene encodes CDR1 MNHNS and CDR2 SASEGT. This CDR3 spans 16 amino acids. The J segment lost 5 bases and the V segment lost 3 bases, leaving 11 bases of the junction unmatched. The CDR3 here is CASSEALGGGWETQYF. In nucleotides, the CDR3 is TGTGCCAGCAGTGAGGCACTCGGGGGGGGTTGGGAGACCCAGTACTTC.

The chain has TRBV9 and TRBJ2-5; a weak D match, TRBD1 (6 bases). Between the trimmed V and J ends, which lost 3 bases and 1 base, there was a span of 16 bases. The CDR3 is 16 amino acids. Germline loops: CDR1 SGDLS, CDR2 YYNGEE. The CDR3 DNA reads TGTGCCAGCAGCGCTACCGCGACAGGATTCCAAGAGACCCAGTACTTC. Translating gives CASSATATGFQETQYF.

The chain combines TRBV19 with TRBJ2-2; no definite D call. The CDR3 length is 14 residues. V lost 10 bases to trimming and J lost 0 bases, with 12 bases between them. Germline V gene sequence: CDR1 LNHDA, CDR2 SQIVND (reference sequence). The CDR3 sequence is CATRFGANTGELFF. The CDR3 DNA reads TGTGCCACCCGGTTTGGAGCGAACACCGGGGAGCTGTTTTTT.

This chain uses TRBV19 with TRBJ2-1; tentative D call: TRBD1 (6 bases). Germline CDR1 is LNHDA and CDR2 is SQIVND (reference sequence). Trimming removed 1 base from V and 0 bases from J, with 7 bases in between. CDR3 size: 15 residues. CDR3 amino acids: CASSIAGVSYNEQFF. CDR3 sequence (DNA): TGTGCCAGTAGTATAGCAGGGGTCTCCTACAATGAGCAGTTCTTC.

This chain uses TRBV10-2 with TRBJ2-7, with unresolved D. With 4 bases removed from V and 7 bases from J, the gap between germline ends came to 20 bases. Germline V gene data show CDR1 as WSHSY and CDR2 as SAAADI. CDR3 length: 15 amino acids. The CDR3 bases are TGCGCCAGCAGTGCGGCCGTTGTTGGAATCGGGGAGCAGTACTTC. It codes for CASSAAVVGIGEQYF.

The chain employs TRBV25-1 and TRBJ2-4; tentatively, D is TRBD1 (6 bases). From germline, CDR1 is MGHDK and CDR2 SYGVNS. The CDR3 length is 16 residues. V dropped 5 bases and J dropped 1 base, with 15 bases sitting between them. CDR3 sequence: CASSSAGDSAKNIQYF. The DNA for the CDR3 is TGTGCCAGCAGTAGCGCAGGGGATTCGGCCAAAAACATTCAGTACTTC.

This clone was picked up a small number of times. J is TRBJ1-2 and V is TRBV27, with D perhaps matching TRBD1 (5 bases). Germline V gives CDR1 MNHEY, CDR2 SMNVEV (reference sequence). V lost 6 bases to trimming and J lost 4 bases, with 12 bases between them. This CDR3 is built from 13 residues. CDR3 DNA sequence: TGTGCCAGCAGGACCAGGGTCGGCTATGGCTACACCTTC. Its translation is CASRTRVGYGYTF.

The J gene is TRBJ1-1, the V gene TRBV7-9; D is uncertain. Germline V gene sequence: CDR1 SEHNR, CDR2 FQNEAQ (reference sequence). This CDR3 is 13 amino acids long. V lost 2 bases, J lost 5 bases, and 9 bases lay in between. CDR3: CASSLRIGTEAFF. CDR3 coding DNA: TGTGCCAGCAGCTTACGGATCGGGACTGAAGCTTTCTTT.

This clone was counted only a few times. The V call is TRBV29-1, the J call TRBJ2-1; possibly TRBD2 for D (5 bases). In germline, CDR1 is SQVTM, CDR2 ANQGSEA. The CDR3 runs to 12 residues. With 7 bases removed from V and 8 bases from J, the gap between germline ends came to 15 bases. The CDR3 sequence is CSGQTSLDEQFF. DNA for the CDR3: TGCAGCGGCCAAACTAGTCTGGATGAGCAGTTCTTC.

The V gene is TRBV7-9, the J gene TRBJ2-1; 13 bases map to TRBD2. The CDR3 extends over 17 amino acids. Trimming cost V 1 base and J 5 bases; bases outside gene matches: 5. CDR1 and CDR2 (germline): SEHNR, FQNEAQ (reference sequence). The CDR3 protein is CASSLGGLAGNDNEQFF. The CDR3 region has the DNA TGTGCCAGCAGCTTAGGGGGACTAGCGGGAAACGACAATGAGCAGTTCTTC.

A few counts support this clone. J is TRBJ2-1 and V is TRBV5-6; TRBD2 aligns across 14 bases. Losses at the gene ends were 2 bases for V and 9 bases for J; bases not matched to a gene: 4. This CDR3 spans 15 amino acids. The germline V gene encodes CDR1 SGHDT and CDR2 YYEEEE. The CDR3 DNA sequence: TGTGCCAGCAGCTTCCGACTAGCGGGAGGGGGTGAGCAGTTCTTC. Amino acids: CASSFRLAGGGEQFF.

The CDR3 DNA follows: TGTGCCAGCAGTCTCGACAGGGGAAGCAATCAGCCCCAGCATTTT. Translating it yields CASSLDRGSNQPQHF. The chain joins TRBV6-6 to TRBJ1-5; 8 bases are shared with TRBD1. The CDR3 consists of 15 residues. Per the germline V gene, CDR1 is MNHNY and CDR2 is SVGAGI (reference sequence). V trimming: 5 bases; J trimming: 1 base; junction bases outside the gene matches: 4.

The chain employs TRBV6-5 and TRBJ2-1; D is undetermined. V dropped 8 bases and J dropped 5 bases, with 10 bases sitting between them. This CDR3 has 12 residues. Germline loops: CDR1 MNHEY, CDR2 SVGAGI. The DNA for the CDR3 is TGTGCCAGCGGCCGCCCACACAATGAGCAGTTCTTC. Its translation is CASGRPHNEQFF.

The chain carries TRBV30 and TRBJ1-1; weak D call: TRBD1 (6 bases). The CDR3 contains 14 residues. V lost 1 base and J lost 0, with 9 bases in between. The germline V gene has CDR1 GTSNPN and CDR2 SVGIG (reference sequence). CDR3 sequence: CAWSAGDLNTEAFF. CDR3 sequence (DNA): TGTGCCTGGAGTGCAGGGGATTTGAACACTGAAGCTTTCTTT.

As to this clone: Compared with germline, one end of the junction differs, possibly owing to a read error. The rearrangement joins TRBV5-1 to TRBJ1-5; TRBD1 aligns across 8 bases. The CDR3 loop spans 14 amino acids. Germline CDR1 is SGHRS and CDR2 is YFSETQ. CDR3 in DNA: TGCGCCAGCAGCTTGGCAGGGGGCGATCAGCCCCAGAATTTT. Residues: CASSLAGGDQPQNF.

This sequence joins TRBV5-1 and TRBJ1-4, with a tentative D call TRBD1 (6 bases). Trimming cost V 2 bases and J 3 bases, with 8 bases left between them. The germline V gene has CDR1 SGHRS and CDR2 YFSETQ. This CDR3 has 14 residues. CDR3 in amino acids: CASSFGQSNEKLFF. CDR3 in DNA: TGCGCCAGCAGCTTTGGACAGTCTAATGAAAAACTGTTTTTT.

The rearrangement links TRBV11-2 to TRBJ2-5; D unresolved. The V gene's germline CDR1 is SGHAT and CDR2 FQNNGV. V was clipped by 1 base and J by 9 bases, with 9 bases between them. This CDR3 spans 12 amino acids. The CDR3 loop reads CASSLGSGAQYF. CDR3 nucleotide sequence: TGTGCCAGCAGCTTAGGTTCAGGTGCCCAGTACTTC. Drawing the rest from reference TRBV11-2 and TRBJ2-5, the complete variable domain is EAGVAQSPRYKIIEKRQSVAFWCNPISGHATLYWYQQILGQGPKLLIQFQNNGVVDDSQLPKDRFSAERLKGVDSTLKIQPAKLEDSAVYLCASSLGSGAQYFGPGTRLLVL.

This clone has just a few counts. The chain has TRBV29-1 and TRBJ1-4; TRBD1 matches at 7 bases. CDR3 length: 13 amino acids. Germline assignment: CDR1 SQVTM and CDR2 ANQGSEA. The J segment lost 4 bases and the V segment lost 6 bases, leaving 5 bases of the junction unmatched. The DNA of the CDR3 is TGCAGCGTAGACGGGACAGATAATGAAAAACTGTTTTTT. Translation: CSVDGTDNEKLFF.

The chain employs TRBV5-1 and TRBJ1-1; 7 bases match TRBD1. The length of the CDR3 is 14 residues. V dropped 2 bases and J dropped 3; count of bases not matched to a gene: 4. Germline V gene sequence: CDR1 SGHRS, CDR2 YFSETQ. CDR3 in DNA: TGCGCCAGCAGCTTTGACAGGGTAGACACTGAAGCTTTCTTT. Its protein product is CASSFDRVDTEAFF.

J is TRBJ2-1 and V is TRBV28, with a weak D call TRBD1 (5 bases). The V gene lost 6 bases and the J gene lost 5 bases, with 17 bases spanning the gap. Germline-derived CDR1 and CDR2 are MDHEN and SYDVKM. The CDR3 spans 15 residues. The CDR3: CASSTPDQGNNEQFF. DNA of the CDR3: TGTGCCAGCAGCACACCGGACCAGGGTAACAATGAGCAGTTCTTC.

The sample holds one count of this clone. CDR3 sequence (DNA): TGCGCCAGCAGCTTTACAGGGGGGGGCTCCTACGAGCAGTACTTC. Its translation: CASSFTGGGSYEQYF. The rearrangement uses TRBV5-1 and TRBJ2-7; D might be TRBD1 (8 bases). V lost 2 bases and J 0 bases, leaving 12 bases between the germline ends. From germline, CDR1 is SGHRS and CDR2 YFSETQ. This CDR3 comprises 15 residues.

For this clone: One end of the junction is discordant with germline, which a read error may explain. Here the CDR3 reads CASSEALGATLSF. The CDR3 DNA reads as TGTGCCAGCAGTGAAGCGCTTGGGGCCACCCTCTCCTTC. The chain carries TRBV2 and TRBJ1-2; D may be TRBD1 (5 bases). Germline values: CDR1 SNHLY, CDR2 FYNNEI. The CDR3 contains 13 residues.

CDR3 region: CASSLLQSNTEAFF. CDR3 DNA sequence: TGCGCCAGCAGCTTATTACAGTCCAACACTGAAGCTTTCTTT. The chain couples TRBV5-1 to TRBJ1-1; D ambiguous. Trimming removed 2 bases from V and 2 bases from J, with 10 bases in between. CDR3 size: 14 residues. CDR1 is SGHRS and CDR2 is YFSETQ in the germline V gene.

The rearrangement links TRBV5-1 to TRBJ2-2; TRBD1 aligns across 8 bases. The CDR3 contains 15 residues. Germline V gene lookup returns CDR1 SGHRS and CDR2 YFSETQ. The V segment lost 4 bases and the J segment 7 bases; nucleotides outside the gene matches: 9. The CDR3 reads CASSASTGVDGELFF. The CDR3 DNA is TGCGCCAGCAGCGCCTCGACAGGGGTGGACGGGGAGCTGTTTTTT.

V and J are TRBV6-5 and TRBJ1-5, with a weak D call TRBD1 (6 bases). Germline CDR1 is MNHEY and CDR2 is SVGAGI. The CDR3 contains 13 residues. V shed 8 bases and J shed 1 base, with 9 bases lying between them. CDR3 protein: CASQQGSNQPQHF. The CDR3 region has the DNA TGTGCCAGCCAACAGGGCAGCAATCAGCCCCAGCATTTT.

This clone was seen more than once but under ten times. Other nucleotide sequences from this sample produce the same CDR3. The chain uses TRBV9 and TRBJ2-5; possibly TRBD2 for D (5 bases). Per the germline V gene, CDR1 is SGDLS and CDR2 is YYNGEE. Trimming left V 2 bases short and J 2 bases short, with 7 bases between. The CDR3 consists of 13 residues. The DNA of the CDR3 is TGTGCCAGCAGCGTGGGCGGGCAAGAGACCCAGTACTTC. The encoded protein is CASSVGGQETQYF.

The chain uses TRBV5-1 and TRBJ2-2; possible D gene TRBD2, 5 bases. With 0 bases removed from V and 4 bases from J, the gap between germline ends came to 7 bases. CDR3 length equals 14 residues. Germline V gives CDR1 SGHRS, CDR2 YFSETQ. Here the CDR3 reads CASSLAGSTGELFF. Written as DNA, the CDR3 is TGCGCCAGCAGCTTGGCTGGGAGCACCGGGGAGCTGTTTTTT.

The chain couples TRBV2 to TRBJ2-2; the D is unclear. The germline V gene has CDR1 SNHLY and CDR2 FYNNEI. V was cut by 6 bases and J by 6 bases, with 8 bases left in between. CDR3 length: 12 residues. The CDR3 region is CASRESAGELFF. In nucleotides, the CDR3 is TGTGCCAGCAGGGAGTCTGCCGGGGAGCTGTTTTTT. Combining the CDR3 with reference TRBV2 and TRBJ2-2 gives the whole variable domain EPEVTQTPSHQVTQMGQEVILRCVPISNHLYFYWYRQILGQKVEFLVSFYNNEISEKSEIFDDQFSVERPDGSNFTLKIRSTKLEDSAMYFCASRESAGELFFGEGSRLTVL.

The chain couples TRBV29-1 to TRBJ2-7, with 9 bases that match TRBD1. CDR1 SQVTM and CDR2 ANQGSEA come from the germline V gene. Losses at the gene ends were 6 bases for V and 2 bases for J; bases not matched to a gene: 11. The CDR3 extends over 15 amino acids. The CDR3 spells CSVLPSGTGPYEQYF. CDR3 DNA: TGCAGCGTCCTCCCCTCCGGGACAGGGCCCTACGAGCAGTACTTC.

The chain joins TRBV19 to TRBJ1-2; tentative D call: TRBD1 (6 bases). Germline V gene sequence: CDR1 LNHDA, CDR2 SQIVND (reference sequence). CDR3 length: 15 residues. V lost 5 bases and J lost 0, with 13 bases in between. CDR3 DNA sequence: TGTGCCAGTAGTTTAAAGGGGGAAGCTAACTATGGCTACACCTTC. Encoded protein: CASSLKGEANYGYTF. Complete variable domain (other parts from reference TRBV19 and TRBJ1-2): DGGITQSPKYLFRKEGQNVTLSCEQNLNHDAMYWYRQDPGQGLRLIYYSQIVNDFQKGDIAEGYSVSREKKESFPLTVTSAQKNPTAFYLCASSLKGEANYGYTFGSGTRLTVV.

This clone was seen only once. The CDR3 loop is CASSLSDRTSGYTF. The CDR3 DNA reads TGTGCCAGCAGTTTATCAGACAGAACCTCCGGCTACACCTTC. The chain combines TRBV27 with TRBJ1-2; D may be TRBD1 (5 bases). This CDR3 region has 14 residues. Germline-derived CDR1 and CDR2 are MNHEY and SMNVEV (reference sequence). Trimming took off 0 bases at V and 8 bases at J, with 13 bases between the two ends.

This chain joins TRBV5-6 and TRBJ2-5, with D perhaps TRBD2 (6 bases). The ends were cut back, 3 bases at V and 3 bases at J, with 9 bases in the middle. This CDR3 is built from 13 residues. Germline CDR1 SGHDT, CDR2 YYEEEE. The CDR3 coding sequence is TGTGCCAGCAGCTGGGGAGGAAAAGAGACCCAGTACTTC. Protein sequence: CASSWGGKETQYF.